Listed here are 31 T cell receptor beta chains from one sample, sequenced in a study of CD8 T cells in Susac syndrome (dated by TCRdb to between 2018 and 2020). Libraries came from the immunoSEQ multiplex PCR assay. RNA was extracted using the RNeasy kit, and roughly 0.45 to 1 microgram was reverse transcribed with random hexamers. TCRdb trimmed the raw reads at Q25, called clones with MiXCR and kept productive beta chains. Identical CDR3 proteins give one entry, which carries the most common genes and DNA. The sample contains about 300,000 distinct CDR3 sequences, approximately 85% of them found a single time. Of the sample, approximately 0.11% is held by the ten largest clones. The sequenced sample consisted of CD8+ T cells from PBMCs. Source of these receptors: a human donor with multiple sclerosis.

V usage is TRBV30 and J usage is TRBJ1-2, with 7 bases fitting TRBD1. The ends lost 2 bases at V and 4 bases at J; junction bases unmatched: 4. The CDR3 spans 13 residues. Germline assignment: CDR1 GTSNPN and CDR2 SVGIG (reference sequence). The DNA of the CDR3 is TGTGCCTGGAGTACAGGGGAATTCTATGGCTACACCTTC. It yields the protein CAWSTGEFYGYTF.

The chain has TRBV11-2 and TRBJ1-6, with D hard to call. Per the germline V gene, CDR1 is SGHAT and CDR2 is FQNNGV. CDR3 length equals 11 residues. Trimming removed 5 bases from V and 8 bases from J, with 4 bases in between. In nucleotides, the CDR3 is TGTGCCAGCAGCGAGGATTCACCCCTCCACTTT. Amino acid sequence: CASSEDSPLHF.

The CDR3 loop is CASSVGVLATNEKLFF. As DNA, the CDR3 is TGTGCCAGCAGCGTCGGGGTCCTTGCAACTAATGAAAAACTGTTTTTT. The rearrangement joins TRBV5-8 to TRBJ1-4; D unclear. The germline gives CDR1 SGHTS, CDR2 YDEGEE. V dropped 4 bases and J dropped 0 bases, with 13 bases sitting between them. The CDR3 has 16 amino acids.

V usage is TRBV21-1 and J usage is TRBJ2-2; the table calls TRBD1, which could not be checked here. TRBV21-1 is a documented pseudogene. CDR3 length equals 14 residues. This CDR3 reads CAGKGRPNTGELFF. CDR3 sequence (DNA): TGTGCCGGGAAGGGACGGCCGAACACCGGGGAGCTGTTTTTT.

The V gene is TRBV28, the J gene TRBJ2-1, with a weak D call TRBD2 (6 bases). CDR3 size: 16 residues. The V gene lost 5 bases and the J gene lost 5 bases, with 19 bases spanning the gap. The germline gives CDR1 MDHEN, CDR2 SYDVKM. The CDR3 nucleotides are TGTGCCAGCAGTCACCGGGTAACGGGAGAGGACAATGAGCAGTTCTTC. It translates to CASSHRVTGEDNEQFF.

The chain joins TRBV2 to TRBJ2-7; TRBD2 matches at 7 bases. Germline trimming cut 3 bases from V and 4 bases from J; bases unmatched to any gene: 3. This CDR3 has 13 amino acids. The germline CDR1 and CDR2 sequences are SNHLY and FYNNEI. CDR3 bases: TGTGCCAGCAGTGAGGGGAGGGTTTACGAGCAGTACTTC. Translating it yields CASSEGRVYEQYF.

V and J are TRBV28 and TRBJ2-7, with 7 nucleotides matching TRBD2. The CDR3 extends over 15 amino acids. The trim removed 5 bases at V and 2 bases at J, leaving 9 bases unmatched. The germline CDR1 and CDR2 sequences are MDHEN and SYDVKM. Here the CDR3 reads CASSRIREGPYEQYF. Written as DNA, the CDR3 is TGTGCCAGCAGTCGGATCAGGGAGGGTCCCTACGAGCAGTACTTC.

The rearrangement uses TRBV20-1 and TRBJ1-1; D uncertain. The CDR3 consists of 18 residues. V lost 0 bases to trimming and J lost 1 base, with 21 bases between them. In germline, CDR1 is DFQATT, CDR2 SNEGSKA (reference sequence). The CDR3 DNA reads TGCAGTGCTAGAGACTTGACTGGATCAGAGGGTACGAACACTGAAGCTTTCTTT. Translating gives CSARDLTGSEGTNTEAFF.

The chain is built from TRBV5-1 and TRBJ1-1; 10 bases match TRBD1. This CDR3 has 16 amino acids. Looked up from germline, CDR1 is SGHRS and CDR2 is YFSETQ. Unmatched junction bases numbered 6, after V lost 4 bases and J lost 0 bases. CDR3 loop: CASSMDRGYLNTEAFF. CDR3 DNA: TGCGCCAGCAGCATGGACAGGGGGTATTTGAACACTGAAGCTTTCTTT.

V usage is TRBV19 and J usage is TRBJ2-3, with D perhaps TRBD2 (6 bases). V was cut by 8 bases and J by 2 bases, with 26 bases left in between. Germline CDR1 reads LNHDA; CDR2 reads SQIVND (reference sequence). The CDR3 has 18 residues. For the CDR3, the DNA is TGTGCCAGTTCTTGGGGGACTGTTGCGCCACCATCCACAGATACGCAGTATTTT. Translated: CASSWGTVAPPSTDTQYF. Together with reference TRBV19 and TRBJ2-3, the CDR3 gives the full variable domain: DGGITQSPKYLFRKEGQNVTLSCEQNLNHDAMYWYRQDPGQGLRLIYYSQIVNDFQKGDIAEGYSVSREKKESFPLTVTSAQKNPTAFYLCASSWGTVAPPSTDTQYFGPGTRLTVL.

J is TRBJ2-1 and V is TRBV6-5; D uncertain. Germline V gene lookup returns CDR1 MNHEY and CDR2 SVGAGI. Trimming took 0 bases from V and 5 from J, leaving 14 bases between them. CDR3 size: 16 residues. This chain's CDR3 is CASSYSAPLVHNEQFF. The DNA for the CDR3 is TGTGCCAGCAGTTACTCGGCCCCTTTAGTCCACAATGAGCAGTTCTTC.

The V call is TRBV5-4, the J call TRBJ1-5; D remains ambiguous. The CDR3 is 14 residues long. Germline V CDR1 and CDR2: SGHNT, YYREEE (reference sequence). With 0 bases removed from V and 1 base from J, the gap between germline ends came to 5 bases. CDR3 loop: CASSLANSNQPQHF. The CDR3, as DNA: TGTGCCAGCAGCTTGGCCAACAGCAATCAGCCCCAGCATTTT.

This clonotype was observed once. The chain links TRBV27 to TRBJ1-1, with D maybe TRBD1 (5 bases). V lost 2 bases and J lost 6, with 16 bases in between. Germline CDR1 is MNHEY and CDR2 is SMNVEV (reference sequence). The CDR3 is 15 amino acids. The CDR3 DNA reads TGTGCCAGCAGTTTAAGCCAGGGAGGTGGCGCTGAAGCTTTCTTT. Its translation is CASSLSQGGGAEAFF.

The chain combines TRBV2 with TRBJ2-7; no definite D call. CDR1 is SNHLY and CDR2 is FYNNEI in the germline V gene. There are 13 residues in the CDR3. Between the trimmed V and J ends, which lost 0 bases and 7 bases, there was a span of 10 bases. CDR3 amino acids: CASSEAVGLEQYF. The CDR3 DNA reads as TGTGCCAGCAGTGAAGCGGTGGGCTTGGAGCAGTACTTC.

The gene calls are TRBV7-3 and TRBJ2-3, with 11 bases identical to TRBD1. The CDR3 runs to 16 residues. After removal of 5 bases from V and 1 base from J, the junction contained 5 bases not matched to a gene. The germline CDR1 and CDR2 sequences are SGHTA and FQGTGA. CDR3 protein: CASSPGTGGGTDTQYF. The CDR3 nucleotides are TGTGCCAGCAGCCCCGGGACAGGGGGGGGCACAGATACGCAGTATTTT.

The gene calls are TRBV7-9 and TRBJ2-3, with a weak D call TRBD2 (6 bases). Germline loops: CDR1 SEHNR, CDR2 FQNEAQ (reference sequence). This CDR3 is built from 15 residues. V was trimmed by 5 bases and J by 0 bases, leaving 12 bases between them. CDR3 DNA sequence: TGTGCCAGCAGCCCTAAGAGCGGGAGCACAGATACGCAGTATTTT. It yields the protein CASSPKSGSTDTQYF.

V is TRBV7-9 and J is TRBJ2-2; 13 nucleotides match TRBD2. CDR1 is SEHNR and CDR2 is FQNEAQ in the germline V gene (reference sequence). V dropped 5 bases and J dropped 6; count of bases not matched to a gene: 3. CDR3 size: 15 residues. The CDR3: CASSRTSGRSGELFF. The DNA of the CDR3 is TGTGCCAGCAGCCGGACTAGCGGGAGATCCGGGGAGCTGTTTTTT.

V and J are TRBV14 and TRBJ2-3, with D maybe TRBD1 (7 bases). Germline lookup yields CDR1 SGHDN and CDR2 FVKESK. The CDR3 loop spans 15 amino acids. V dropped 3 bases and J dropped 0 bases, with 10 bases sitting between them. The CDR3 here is CASSHRGTSTDTQYF. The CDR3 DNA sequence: TGTGCCAGCAGCCACAGGGGGACTAGCACAGATACGCAGTATTTT.

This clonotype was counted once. The CDR3 DNA reads as TGTGCCAACGGCGAGGGACGCTCCTACGAGCAGTACTTC. Translated: CANGEGRSYEQYF. The rearrangement uses TRBV2 and TRBJ2-7; D is possibly TRBD1 or TRBD2 (5 bases each). Trimming stripped 10 bases from V and 0 bases from J, with 13 bases between. The germline V gene encodes CDR1 SNHLY and CDR2 FYNNEI. This CDR3 contains 13 residues. The entire variable domain, with the rest obtained from reference TRBV2 and TRBJ2-7, is as follows: EPEVTQTPSHQVTQMGQEVILRCVPISNHLYFYWYRQILGQKVEFLVSFYNNEISEKSEIFDDQFSVERPDGSNFTLKIRSTKLEDSAMYFCANGEGRSYEQYFGPGTRLTVT.

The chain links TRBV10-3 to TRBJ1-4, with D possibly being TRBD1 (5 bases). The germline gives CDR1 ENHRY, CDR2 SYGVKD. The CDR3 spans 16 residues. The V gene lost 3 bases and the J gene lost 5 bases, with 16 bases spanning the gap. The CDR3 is CAISDTGRTRNEKLFF. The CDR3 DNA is TGTGCCATCAGTGACACAGGTCGAACACGAAATGAAAAACTGTTTTTT.

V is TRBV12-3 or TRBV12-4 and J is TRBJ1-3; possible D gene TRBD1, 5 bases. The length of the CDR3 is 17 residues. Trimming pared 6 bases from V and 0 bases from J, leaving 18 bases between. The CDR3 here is CASSQNLRGGSGNTIYF. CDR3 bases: TGTGCCAGCAGCCAAAACCTAAGGGGAGGCTCTGGAAACACCATATATTTT.

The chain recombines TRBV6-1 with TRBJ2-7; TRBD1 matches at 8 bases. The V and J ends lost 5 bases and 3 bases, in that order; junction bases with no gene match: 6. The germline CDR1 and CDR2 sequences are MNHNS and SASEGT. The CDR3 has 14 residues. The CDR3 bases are TGTGCCAGCAGTCCGGACAGGGATCTCTACGAGCAGTACTTC. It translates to CASSPDRDLYEQYF.

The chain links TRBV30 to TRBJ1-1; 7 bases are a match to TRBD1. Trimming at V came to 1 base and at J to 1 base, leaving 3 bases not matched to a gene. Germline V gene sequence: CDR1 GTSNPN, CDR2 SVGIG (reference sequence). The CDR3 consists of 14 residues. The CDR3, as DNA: TGTGCCTGGAGTGCGGGACAGAGGAACACTGAAGCTTTCTTT. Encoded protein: CAWSAGQRNTEAFF.

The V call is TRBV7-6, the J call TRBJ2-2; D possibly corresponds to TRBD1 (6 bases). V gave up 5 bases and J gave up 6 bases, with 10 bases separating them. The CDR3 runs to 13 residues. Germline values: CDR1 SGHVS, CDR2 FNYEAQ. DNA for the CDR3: TGTGCCAGCAGCCCGGGACAATCCGGGGAGCTGTTTTTT. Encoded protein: CASSPGQSGELFF.

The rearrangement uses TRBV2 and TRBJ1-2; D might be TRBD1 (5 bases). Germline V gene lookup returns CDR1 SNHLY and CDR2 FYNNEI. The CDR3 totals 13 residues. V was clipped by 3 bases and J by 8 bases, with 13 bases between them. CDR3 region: CASSEYQGGGYTF. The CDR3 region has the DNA TGTGCCAGCAGTGAGTATCAGGGAGGCGGCTACACCTTC.

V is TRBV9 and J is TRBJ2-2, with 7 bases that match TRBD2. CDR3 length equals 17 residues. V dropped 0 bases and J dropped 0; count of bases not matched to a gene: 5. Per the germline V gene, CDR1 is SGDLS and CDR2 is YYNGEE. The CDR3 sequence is CASSVAREYANTGELFF. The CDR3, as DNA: TGTGCCAGCAGCGTAGCGCGGGAGTACGCGAACACCGGGGAGCTGTTTTTT.

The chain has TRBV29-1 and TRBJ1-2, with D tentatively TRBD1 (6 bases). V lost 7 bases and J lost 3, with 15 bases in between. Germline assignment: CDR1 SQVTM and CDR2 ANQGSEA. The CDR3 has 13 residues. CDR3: CSGRGGDYYGYTF. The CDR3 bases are TGCAGCGGCCGAGGGGGGGACTACTATGGCTACACCTTC.

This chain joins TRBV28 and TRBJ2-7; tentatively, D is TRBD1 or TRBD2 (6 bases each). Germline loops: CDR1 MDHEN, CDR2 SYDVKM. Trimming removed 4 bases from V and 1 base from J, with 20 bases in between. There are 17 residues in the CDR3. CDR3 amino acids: CASSSPSFQGRSYEQYF. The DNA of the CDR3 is TGTGCCAGCAGTTCGCCTTCATTCCAGGGGAGGTCCTACGAGCAGTACTTC.

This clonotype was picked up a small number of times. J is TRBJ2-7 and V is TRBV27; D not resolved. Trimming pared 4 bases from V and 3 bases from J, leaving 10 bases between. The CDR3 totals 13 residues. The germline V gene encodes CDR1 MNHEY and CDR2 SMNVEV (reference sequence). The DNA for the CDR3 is TGTGCCAGCAGTTCCCCGGGTGGCTACGAGCAGTACTTC. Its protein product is CASSSPGGYEQYF.

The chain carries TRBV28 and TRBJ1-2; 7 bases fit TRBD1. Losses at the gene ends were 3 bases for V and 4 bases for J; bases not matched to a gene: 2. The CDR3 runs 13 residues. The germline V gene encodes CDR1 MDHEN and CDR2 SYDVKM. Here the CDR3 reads CASSFGTVYGYTF. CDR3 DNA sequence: TGTGCCAGCAGTTTCGGGACAGTCTATGGCTACACCTTC.

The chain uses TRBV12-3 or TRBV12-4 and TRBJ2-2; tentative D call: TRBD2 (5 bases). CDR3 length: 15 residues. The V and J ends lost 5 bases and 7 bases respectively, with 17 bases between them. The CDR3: CASSPDSTAYGELFF. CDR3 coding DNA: TGTGCCAGCAGTCCGGACTCGACTGCGTACGGGGAGCTGTTTTTT.